These 32 T cell receptor beta chains came from one sample sequenced in a study of cytomegalovirus exposure and HLA in healthy donors (dated by TCRdb to the late 2010s). Library preparation was by the immunoSEQ multiplex PCR assay. A mixture of 60 forward primers for TCR Vbeta segments and 13 reverse primers for TCR Jbeta segments was used in the multiplex PCR. TCRdb took over this immuneACCESS table, retaining in-frame rearrangements with V and J assigned. Such tables are incomplete; in checked studies, under half of the missing clones stem from an unresolved V gene, and the remainder is unexplained. This sample is represented by 150,000 to 250,000 clones; approximately 85% of them were singletons. 1.5% of the sample is held by the ten biggest clonotypes. Sequenced material: PBMCs. The receptors here all came from a girl aged 5-17 years in good health and CMV-seropositive.

The genes are TRBV7-2 and TRBJ2-5; weak D call: TRBD1 (5 bases). V shed 5 bases and J shed 2 bases, with 9 bases lying between them. Germline V gene lookup returns CDR1 SGHTA and CDR2 FQGNSA. The CDR3 has 13 residues. DNA for the CDR3: TGTGCCAGCAGCCTACAGGCACAAGAGACCCAGTACTTC. This codes for CASSLQAQETQYF.

In DNA form, the CDR3 reads TGTGCCTGGAGTGTCGGCAGGGGGCGGTCACCCCTCCACTTT. This encodes CAWSVGRGRSPLHF. This rearrangement joins TRBV30 to TRBJ1-6; 8 nucleotides agree with TRBD1. Losses at the gene ends were 0 bases for V and 10 bases for J; bases not matched to a gene: 5. This CDR3 has 14 amino acids. Germline V gene lookup returns CDR1 GTSNPN and CDR2 SVGIG (reference sequence).

The chain carries TRBV19 and TRBJ2-1, with D possibly matching TRBD2 (7 bases). Germline lookup yields CDR1 LNHDA and CDR2 SQIVND (reference sequence). The CDR3 has 17 residues. V lost 1 base and J lost 5, with 18 bases in between. CDR3 residues: CASSIVGGASGNNEQFF. In DNA, the CDR3 is TGTGCCAGTAGTATAGTAGGGGGTGCTAGCGGAAACAATGAGCAGTTCTTC. The full variable domain, in which reference TRBV19 and TRBJ2-1 provide the parts outside the CDR3, is DGGITQSPKYLFRKEGQNVTLSCEQNLNHDAMYWYRQDPGQGLRLIYYSQIVNDFQKGDIAEGYSVSREKKESFPLTVTSAQKNPTAFYLCASSIVGGASGNNEQFFGPGTRLTVL.

This chain joins TRBV30 and TRBJ2-7; D might be TRBD2 (5 bases). Germline values: CDR1 GTSNPN, CDR2 SVGIG (reference sequence). V lost 4 bases and J lost 6, with 10 bases in between. CDR3 length: 11 residues. The CDR3 sequence is CAWNRRGEQYF. The CDR3 DNA reads as TGTGCCTGGAACCGACGGGGCGAGCAGTACTTC. The whole variable domain, filled in from reference TRBV30 and TRBJ2-7, reads SQTIHQWPATLVQPVGSPLSLECTVEGTSNPNLYWYRQAAGRGLQLLFYSVGIGQISSEVPQNLSASRPQDRQFILSSKKLLLSDSGFYLCAWNRRGEQYFGPGTRLTVT.

The chain joins TRBV19 to TRBJ2-5; D not certain. V was clipped by 5 bases and J by 1 base, with 14 bases between them. The CDR3 contains 15 residues. Germline V gene sequence: CDR1 LNHDA, CDR2 SQIVND (reference sequence). The CDR3 loop is CASSLNAGPQETQYF. DNA for the CDR3: TGTGCCAGTAGTCTCAACGCTGGCCCCCAAGAGACCCAGTACTTC.

This clone was observed a few times. The chain is built from TRBV10-3 and TRBJ1-5; 7 positions agree with TRBD1. Germline CDR1 reads ENHRY; CDR2 reads SYGVKD. The CDR3 sequence is 13 residues long. V lost 11 bases and J lost 7; bases outside the gene matches: 11. The DNA for the CDR3 is TGTGCCTCAGGGGGGCCGGGTCACCAGCCCCAGCATTTT. Translating gives CASGGPGHQPQHF.

This clone was seen only once. The CDR3 sequence is CASSLPNTQDTQYF. CDR3 nucleotide sequence: TGTGCCAGCAGCCTCCCCAACACACAGGATACGCAGTATTTT. This chain joins TRBV13 and TRBJ2-3; D not resolved. CDR3 length equals 14 residues. V lost 5 bases to trimming and J lost 6 bases, with 15 bases between them. CDR1 is PRHDT and CDR2 is FYEKMQ in the germline V gene (reference sequence).

As concerns this clone: Because the CDR3's place on the DNA is in doubt, the DNA is left out and the CDR3 is given as listed by TCRdb. The rearrangement joins TRBV27 to TRBJ1-5; the DNA was not compared with TRBD1, the D call given in the table. Germline-derived CDR1 and CDR2 are MNHEY and SMNVEV (reference sequence). Inclusive of both ends, the CDR3 amounts to 14 amino acids. CDR3 sequence reads: CASSFLAGNQPQHF.

The chain uses TRBV9 and TRBJ1-1, with D possibly matching TRBD1 (5 bases). With 0 bases removed from V and 11 bases from J, the gap between germline ends came to 17 bases. The CDR3 loop spans 14 amino acids. Germline loops: CDR1 SGDLS, CDR2 YYNGEE. CDR3 coding DNA: TGTGCCAGCAGCGTAGGAGGTTCGGAGGGGAAGGCTTTCTTT. Protein product: CASSVGGSEGKAFF.

This sequence joins TRBV6-5 and TRBJ2-5; possibly TRBD1 for D (6 bases). Germline CDR1 MNHEY, CDR2 SVGAGI. This CDR3 region has 9 residues. Trimming removed 9 bases from V and 7 bases from J, with 6 bases in between. This CDR3 reads CARGGTQYF. The CDR3 nucleotides read TGTGCCAGAGGGGGGACCCAGTACTTC.

The CDR3 DNA reads as TGTGCCAGCAGTGGGAACAGGGTTTCAGATACGCAGTATTTT. Residues: CASSGNRVSDTQYF. The chain recombines TRBV6-1 with TRBJ2-3; D is possibly TRBD1 (6 bases). The CDR3 is made up of 14 amino acids. Looked up from germline, CDR1 is MNHNS and CDR2 is SASEGT. The germline V and J ends were trimmed by 4 bases and 4 bases, with 12 bases remaining between them.

The CDR3 region is CASSLGWGQGYSEQFF. As DNA, the CDR3 is TGCGCCAGCAGCTTGGGTTGGGGACAGGGATATAGTGAGCAGTTCTTC. This chain joins TRBV5-1 and TRBJ2-1; 9 nucleotides align to TRBD1. CDR3 length: 16 residues. Losses at the gene ends were 0 bases for V and 9 bases for J; bases not matched to a gene: 10. Germline CDR1 is SGHRS and CDR2 is YFSETQ.

The V call is TRBV10-1, the J call TRBJ2-3, with 8 nucleotides matching TRBD2. This CDR3 has 13 residues. CDR1 and CDR2 from the germline V gene are WNHNN and SYGVQD (reference sequence). With V trimmed by 11 bases and J by 0 bases, 4 bases remained unmatched. CDR3: CAGSGGSTDTQYF. The DNA for the CDR3 is TGCGCCGGGAGCGGGGGTAGCACAGATACGCAGTATTTT.

The V and J genes are TRBV7-2 and TRBJ1-2; maybe TRBD1 (6 bases). V was trimmed by 6 bases and J by 1 base, leaving 12 bases between them. From germline, CDR1 is SGHTA and CDR2 FQGNSA. This CDR3 contains 14 residues. CDR3 residues: CASRQDSFNYGYTF. As DNA, the CDR3 is TGTGCCAGCAGGCAGGACAGTTTTAACTATGGCTACACCTTC.

The rearrangement uses TRBV5-4 and TRBJ2-7; possible D gene TRBD2, 6 bases. V lost 2 bases and J 4 bases, leaving 10 bases between the germline ends. There are 13 residues in the CDR3. Looked up from germline, CDR1 is SGHNT and CDR2 is YYREEE (reference sequence). CDR3 nucleotide sequence: TGTGCCAGCAGCTTCCCTAGCGCTTACGAGCAGTACTTC. It specifies CASSFPSAYEQYF.

V gene TRBV7-9 combines with J gene TRBJ2-2; D remains ambiguous. Trimming removed 5 bases from V and 5 bases from J, with 6 bases in between. Germline values: CDR1 SEHNR, CDR2 FQNEAQ (reference sequence). The CDR3 sequence is 12 residues long. DNA for the CDR3: TGTGCCAGCAGCCCGGGTACCGGGGAGCTGTTTTTT. Translating gives CASSPGTGELFF.

This clone was seen only once. This rearrangement joins TRBV19 to TRBJ2-6; 9 bases match TRBD1. Germline trimming cut 3 bases from V and 0 bases from J; bases unmatched to any gene: 15. Germline CDR1 is LNHDA and CDR2 is SQIVND (reference sequence). The CDR3 length is 21 residues. The DNA of the CDR3 is TGTGCCAGTAGTATTTCGGCCGGGTGGGGACAGGGAAGCTCTGGGGCCAACGTCCTGACTTTC. It encodes CASSISAGWGQGSSGANVLTF.

The chain combines TRBV7-8 with TRBJ2-5; D perhaps matches TRBD1 (6 bases). Germline assignment: CDR1 SGHVS and CDR2 FQNEAQ. V was shortened by 2 bases and J by 1 base, with 11 bases between the two germline ends. The CDR3 contains 15 residues. The CDR3 DNA is TGTGCCAGCAGCTTATTCGGGACATCCCAAGAGACCCAGTACTTC. Translated, it gives CASSLFGTSQETQYF.

The chain has TRBV6-7 and TRBJ2-5; D not certain. TRBV6-7 is given ORF status, its function remaining uncertain. With 6 bases removed from V and 2 bases from J, the gap between germline ends came to 10 bases. The CDR3 spans 13 residues. CDR3 in amino acids: CASSPHRQETQYF. In nucleotides, the CDR3 is TGTGCCAGCAGCCCCCACAGACAAGAGACCCAGTACTTC.

This chain joins TRBV29-1 and TRBJ1-1; a possible D gene is TRBD1 (6 bases). The ends were cut back, 8 bases at V and 12 bases at J, with 19 bases in the middle. This CDR3 spans 11 amino acids. The germline gives CDR1 SQVTM, CDR2 ANQGSEA. The CDR3 sequence is CSIRGRGFSFF. For the CDR3, the DNA is TGCAGCATCAGGGGAAGGGGGTTTTCTTTCTTT.

The table lists this clone with a count of one. This rearrangement joins TRBV6-6 to TRBJ1-5; TRBD1 might be the D (5 bases). CDR1 is MNHNY, CDR2 SVGAGI, per germline (reference sequence). V was trimmed by 6 bases and J by 1 base, leaving 10 bases between them. The length of the CDR3 is 14 residues. The CDR3 DNA reads TGTGCCAGCAGACTGGACAAGAGCAATCAGCCCCAGCATTTT. This encodes CASRLDKSNQPQHF.

V gene TRBV2 combines with J gene TRBJ1-6; possible D gene TRBD1, 5 bases. The CDR3 totals 16 residues. V gave up 4 bases and J gave up 2 bases, with 12 bases separating them. Germline CDR1 SNHLY, CDR2 FYNNEI. In DNA form, the CDR3 reads TGTGCCAGCAGTGGGGACTCGAGGACCTATAATTCACCCCTCCACTTT. Translated: CASSGDSRTYNSPLHF.

This clone has just a few counts. Other nucleotide sequences from this sample produce the same CDR3. The chain uses TRBV7-9 and TRBJ2-2; tentative D call: TRBD1 (6 bases). Germline CDR1 reads SEHNR; CDR2 reads FQNEAQ (reference sequence). This CDR3 has 14 amino acids. Trimming took off 5 bases at V and 5 bases at J, with 12 bases between the two ends. The DNA of the CDR3 is TGTGCCAGCAGCGAACAGGGTGGGACCGGGGAGCTGTTTTTT. It translates to CASSEQGGTGELFF. The variable domain in full, completed from reference TRBV7-9 and TRBJ2-2, reads DTGVSQNPRHKITKRGQNVTFRCDPISEHNRLYWYRQTLGQGPEFLTYFQNEAQLEKSRLLSDRFSAERPKGSFSTLEIQRTEQGDSAMYLCASSEQGGTGELFFGEGSRLTVL.

V usage is TRBV7-2 and J usage is TRBJ2-1, with 13 bases fitting TRBD2. V was clipped by 3 bases and J by 12 bases; unmatched bases: 8. Germline CDR1 reads SGHTA; CDR2 reads FQGNSA. The CDR3 runs 15 residues. DNA for the CDR3: TGTGCCAGCAGCTTCACTAGCGGGGGGGCGCCCGGGCAGTTCTTC. Protein sequence: CASSFTSGGAPGQFF.

This clone was seen a handful of times. This chain joins TRBV9 and TRBJ2-7, with D tentatively TRBD1 (6 bases). The V end lost 4 bases, the J end lost 2 bases, and 16 bases lay between the germline ends. CDR3 size: 15 residues. The germline V gene encodes CDR1 SGDLS and CDR2 YYNGEE. The CDR3 here is CASSFGTNGPYEQYF. The CDR3 nucleotides are TGTGCCAGCAGCTTCGGGACAAACGGACCCTACGAGCAGTACTTC.

The chain recombines TRBV7-2 with TRBJ1-1; D unresolved. The CDR3 runs to 14 residues. Trimming removed 0 bases at V and 4 bases at J, with 9 bases between. The germline V gene has CDR1 SGHTA and CDR2 FQGNSA. The CDR3 protein is CASSLAGVPTEAFF. The CDR3 coding sequence is TGTGCCAGCAGCTTAGCGGGCGTGCCCACTGAAGCTTTCTTT.

The DNA for the CDR3 is TGTGCCAGCAGTTTAGGACTAGCGGGCCAAGAGACCCAGTACTTC. Protein product: CASSLGLAGQETQYF. The chain combines TRBV6-5 with TRBJ2-5; 11 bases map to TRBD2. Germline CDR1 MNHEY, CDR2 SVGAGI. With 4 bases clipped from V and 1 base from J, the junction kept 2 bases outside the gene matches. CDR3 length equals 15 residues.

This chain's CDR3 is CASSQELGTDSFSYEQYF. Written as DNA, the CDR3 is TGCGCCAGCAGCCAAGAGTTGGGGACAGACTCCTTCTCCTACGAGCAGTACTTC. The V call is TRBV4-3, the J call TRBJ2-7; 7 bases line up with TRBD1. This CDR3 comprises 18 residues. CDR1 and CDR2 from the germline V gene are LGHNA and YSLEER. V lost 0 bases and J lost 0; bases outside the gene matches: 11.

The chain combines TRBV6-5 with TRBJ2-2; the D gene is possibly TRBD2 (6 bases). This CDR3 has 15 amino acids. CDR1 and CDR2 from the germline V gene are MNHEY and SVGAGI. The V gene lost 7 bases and the J gene lost 1 base, with 13 bases spanning the gap. CDR3 DNA sequence: TGTGCCAGCACCCTGGGACTCCTGAACACCGGGGAGCTGTTTTTT. The encoded protein is CASTLGLLNTGELFF.

This chain joins TRBV12-5 and TRBJ2-3; TRBD1 matches 7 bases. The CDR3 has 15 residues. CDR1 and CDR2 (germline): LGHNT, FRNRAP. J lost 0 bases, V lost 6 bases, and 6 bases had no gene match. For the CDR3, the DNA is TGTGCTAGTGGCTGGGACAGCCTTAGCACAGATACGCAGTATTTT. This gives the protein CASGWDSLSTDTQYF.

CDR3 nucleotide sequence: TGTGCCAGCAGCTTACCCAGGACTAGCCAAGAGACCCAGTACTTC. Translation: CASSLPRTSQETQYF. The J gene is TRBJ2-5, the V gene TRBV7-9; 7 bases match TRBD2. Trimming cost V 2 bases and J 1 base; bases outside gene matches: 4. CDR3 length equals 15 residues. Germline CDR1 SEHNR, CDR2 FQNEAQ (reference sequence).

The CDR3 spells CASADPRRPNGQYF. The DNA of the CDR3 is TGTGCCAGCGCGGATCCCAGACGGCCTAACGGGCAGTACTTC. The chain is built from TRBV7-2 and TRBJ2-7; D not resolved. CDR3 length: 14 residues. Germline V gene lookup returns CDR1 SGHTA and CDR2 FQGNSA. Trimming pared 8 bases from V and 9 bases from J, leaving 23 bases between.